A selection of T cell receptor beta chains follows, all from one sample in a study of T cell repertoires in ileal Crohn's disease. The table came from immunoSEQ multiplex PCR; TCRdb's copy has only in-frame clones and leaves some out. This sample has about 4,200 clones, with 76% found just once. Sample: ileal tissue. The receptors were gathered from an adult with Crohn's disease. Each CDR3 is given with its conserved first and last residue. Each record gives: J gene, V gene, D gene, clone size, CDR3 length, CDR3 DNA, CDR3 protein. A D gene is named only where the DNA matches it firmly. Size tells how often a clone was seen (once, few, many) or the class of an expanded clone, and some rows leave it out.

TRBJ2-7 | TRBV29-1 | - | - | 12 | TGCAACGCTGCGGGACAGACCTACGAGCAGTACTTC | CNAAGQTYEQYF
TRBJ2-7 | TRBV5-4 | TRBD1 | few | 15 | TGTGCCAGCAGCCCCGGGGGGACAGGGTTCGAAGAGCAGTACTTC | CASSPGGTGFEEQYF
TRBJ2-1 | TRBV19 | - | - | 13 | TGTGCCAGTAGTATCGGTCCGTCGGGTGAGCAGTTCTTC | CASSIGPSGEQFF
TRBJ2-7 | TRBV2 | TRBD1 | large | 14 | TGTGCCAGCAGTGAGGGACAGGGAATTTACGAGCAGTACTTC | CASSEGQGIYEQYF
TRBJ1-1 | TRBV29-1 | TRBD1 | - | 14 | TGCAGCGTAGCGCCGGGACAGGCGAACACTGAAGCTTTCTTT | CSVAPGQANTEAFF
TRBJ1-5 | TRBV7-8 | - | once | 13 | TGTGCCAGCAGCCCGAACCCGAATCAGCCCCAGCATTTT | CASSPNPNQPQHF
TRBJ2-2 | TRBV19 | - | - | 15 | TGTGCCAGTAGTACACAGGTGGGAATTGCTGGGGAGCTGTTTTTT | CASSTQVGIAGELFF
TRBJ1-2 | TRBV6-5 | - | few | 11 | TGTGCCAGCACCACGGGCTATGGCTACACCTTC | CASTTGYGYTF
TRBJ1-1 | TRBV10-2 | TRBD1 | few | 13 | TGCGCCAGCGGGGGACAGGGCAACACTGAAGCTTTCTTT | CASGGQGNTEAFF
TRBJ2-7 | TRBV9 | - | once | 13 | TGTGCCAGCAGCGTAGGCGGAATCTACGAGCAGTACTTC | CASSVGGIYEQYF
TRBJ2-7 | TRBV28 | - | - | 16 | TGTGCCAGCAGTTTATACACTCCTTCAAGCTCCTACGAGCAGTACTTC | CASSLYTPSSSYEQYF
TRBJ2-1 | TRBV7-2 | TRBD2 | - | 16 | TGTGCCAGCAGCTTATCTCCGGGAGGCTACTACAATGAGCAGTTCTTC | CASSLSPGGYYNEQFF
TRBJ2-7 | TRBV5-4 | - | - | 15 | TGTGCCAGCAGCTATCCGGGGATTGGGGCCTACGAGCAGTACTTC | CASSYPGIGAYEQYF
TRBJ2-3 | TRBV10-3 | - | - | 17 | TGTGCCATCAGTGTCCAGCAGGGTGAGAGAGGCACAGATACGCAGTATTTT | CAISVQQGERGTDTQYF
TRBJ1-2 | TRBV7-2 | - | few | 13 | TGTGCCAGCAGCTTAACAGCAGACTATGGCTACACCTTC | CASSLTADYGYTF
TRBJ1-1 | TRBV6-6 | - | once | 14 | TGTGCCAGCAGTTACTCCGGACATCGTTTCAGGGCTTTCTTT | CASSYSGHRFRAFF
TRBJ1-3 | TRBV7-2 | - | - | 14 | TGTGCCAGCAGCTTATATCAGGGCGGAAACACCATATATTTT | CASSLYQGGNTIYF
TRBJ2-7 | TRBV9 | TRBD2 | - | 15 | TGTGCCAGCAGCCGAAGCGGGGGCCACCCCTACGAGCAGTACTTC | CASSRSGGHPYEQYF
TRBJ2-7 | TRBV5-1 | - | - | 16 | TGCGCCAGCAGCTTGGGTGAGGACCTTGGGGTCCACGAGCAGTACTTC | CASSLGEDLGVHEQYF
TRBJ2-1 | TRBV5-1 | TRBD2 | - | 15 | TGCGCCAGCAGCTCGGGTGCGGGGGAATCCTATGAGCAGTTCTTC | CASSSGAGESYEQFF
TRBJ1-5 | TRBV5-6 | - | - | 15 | TGTGCCAGCAGCGTCACAGGGTATAGCAATCAGCCCCAGCATTTT | CASSVTGYSNQPQHF
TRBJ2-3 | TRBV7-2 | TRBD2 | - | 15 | TGTGCCAGCAGCCGAGCGGGGGGCACTTGGGTTACGCAGTATTTT | CASSRAGGTWVTQYF
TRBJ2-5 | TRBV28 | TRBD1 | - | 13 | TGTGCCAGCCGGGGACAGGGGCGAGAGACCCAGTACTTC | CASRGQGRETQYF
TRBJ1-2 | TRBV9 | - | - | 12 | TGTGCCAGCAGCTCCCCTGGGGCAGGCTACACCTTC | CASSSPGAGYTF